This T cell receptor beta chain was captured in a study of cytomegalovirus exposure and HLA in healthy donors. This clone was picked up one time. Its antigen is currently unknown. An end of the junction does not agree with germline; a read error may underlie this. This CDR3 contains 11 residues. The V gene's germline CDR1 is SEHNR and CDR2 FQNEAQ (reference sequence). The PCR made use of 60 Vbeta and 13 Jbeta primers. Generated by immunoSEQ multiplex PCR, the TCRdb table keeps only in-frame clones and is missing some. The table shows about 260,000 clones, with more than 55% occurring only once. Findings and limits, study-wide: About 87% or about 30% of the time was how often most TCR beta V segments were productive, according to an earlier analysis. In a later analysis, at a false discovery rate of 0.05, about 16,000 TCR beta sequences matched HLA alleles. Likely technical artifact: a cluster of highly shared sequence variants.

Specimen: PBMCs. The chain employs TRBV7-9 and TRBJ1-2; D remains unclear. The TCR sequence derives from a female donor in good health and CMV-seronegative. The CDR3 reads CSSSPLVGYTF. CDR3 sequence (DNA): TGTTCCAGCAGCCCCCTAGTTGGCTACACCTTC.